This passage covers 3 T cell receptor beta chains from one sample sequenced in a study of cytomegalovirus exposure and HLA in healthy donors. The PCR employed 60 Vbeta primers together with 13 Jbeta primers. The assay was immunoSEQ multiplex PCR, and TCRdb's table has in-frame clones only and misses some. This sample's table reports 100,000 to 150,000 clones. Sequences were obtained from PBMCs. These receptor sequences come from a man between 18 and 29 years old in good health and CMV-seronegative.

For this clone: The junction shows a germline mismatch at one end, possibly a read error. The CDR3 region has the DNA TGTGCTAGCAGCAGGGGACTTTCTCAGCCCCAGCATTTT. Translation: CASSRGLSQPQHF. The chain links TRBV7-7 to TRBJ1-5, with D perhaps TRBD1 (6 bases). Germline CDR1 and CDR2: SSHAT and FNYEAQ (reference sequence). This CDR3 spans 13 amino acids.

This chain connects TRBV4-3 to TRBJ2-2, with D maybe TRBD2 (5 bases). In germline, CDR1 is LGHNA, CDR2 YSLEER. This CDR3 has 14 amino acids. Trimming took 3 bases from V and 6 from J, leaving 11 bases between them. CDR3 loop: CASSQLLAPGELFF. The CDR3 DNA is TGCGCCAGCAGCCAGCTCTTAGCGCCCGGGGAGCTGTTTTTT.

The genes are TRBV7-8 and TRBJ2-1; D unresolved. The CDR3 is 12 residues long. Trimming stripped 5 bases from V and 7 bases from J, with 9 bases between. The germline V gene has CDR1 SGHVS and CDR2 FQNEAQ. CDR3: CASSRNSNEQFF. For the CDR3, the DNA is TGTGCCAGCAGCCGTAACAGTAATGAGCAGTTCTTC.